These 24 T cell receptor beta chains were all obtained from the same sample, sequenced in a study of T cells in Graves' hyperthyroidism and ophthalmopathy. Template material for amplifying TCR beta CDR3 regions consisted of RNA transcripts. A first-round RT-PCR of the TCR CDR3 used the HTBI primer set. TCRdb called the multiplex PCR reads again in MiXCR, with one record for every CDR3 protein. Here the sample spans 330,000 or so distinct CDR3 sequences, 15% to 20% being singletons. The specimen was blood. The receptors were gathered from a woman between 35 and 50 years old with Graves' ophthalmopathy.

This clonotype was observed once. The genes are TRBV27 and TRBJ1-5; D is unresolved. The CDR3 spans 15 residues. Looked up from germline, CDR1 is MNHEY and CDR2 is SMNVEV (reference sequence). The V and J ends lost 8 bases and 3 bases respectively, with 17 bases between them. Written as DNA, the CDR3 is TGTGCCAGCGCTCTCCGGGGAGTAGACAATCAGCCCCAGCATTTT. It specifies CASALRGVDNQPQHF.

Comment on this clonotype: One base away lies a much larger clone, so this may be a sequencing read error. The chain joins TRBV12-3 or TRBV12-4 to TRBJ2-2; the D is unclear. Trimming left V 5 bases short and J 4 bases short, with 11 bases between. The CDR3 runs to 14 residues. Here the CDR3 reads CASSPSRATGELFF. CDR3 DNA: TGTGCCAGCAGTCCATCACGTGCCACCGGGGAGCTGTTTTTT.

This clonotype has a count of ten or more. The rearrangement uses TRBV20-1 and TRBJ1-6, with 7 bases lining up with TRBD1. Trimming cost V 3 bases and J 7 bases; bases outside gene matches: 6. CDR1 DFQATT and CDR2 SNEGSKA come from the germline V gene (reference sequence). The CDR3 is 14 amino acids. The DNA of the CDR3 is TGCAGTGCTAGGAGGGACAGTTTGAATTCACCCCTCCACTTT. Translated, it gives CSARRDSLNSPLHF.

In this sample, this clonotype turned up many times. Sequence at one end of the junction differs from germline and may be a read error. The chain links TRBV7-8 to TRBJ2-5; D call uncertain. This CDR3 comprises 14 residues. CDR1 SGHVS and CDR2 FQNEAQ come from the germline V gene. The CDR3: CTSSLMGNGETQYF. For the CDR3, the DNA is TGTACCAGCAGCTTAATGGGAAATGGAGAGACCCAGTACTTC.

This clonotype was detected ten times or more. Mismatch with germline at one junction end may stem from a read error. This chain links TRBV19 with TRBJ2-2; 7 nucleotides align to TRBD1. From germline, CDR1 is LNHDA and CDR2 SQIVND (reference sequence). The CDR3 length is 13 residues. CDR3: CASSIQGSGELFF. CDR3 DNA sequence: TGTGCCAGTAGCATACAGGGGTCCGGGGAGCTATTTTTT.

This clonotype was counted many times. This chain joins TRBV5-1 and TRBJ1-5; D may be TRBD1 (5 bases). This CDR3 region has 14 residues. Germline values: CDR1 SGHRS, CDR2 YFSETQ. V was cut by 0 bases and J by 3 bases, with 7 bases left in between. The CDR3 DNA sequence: TGCGCCAGCAGCTTGGAGGGGTACAATCAGCCCCAGCATTTT. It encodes CASSLEGYNQPQHF.

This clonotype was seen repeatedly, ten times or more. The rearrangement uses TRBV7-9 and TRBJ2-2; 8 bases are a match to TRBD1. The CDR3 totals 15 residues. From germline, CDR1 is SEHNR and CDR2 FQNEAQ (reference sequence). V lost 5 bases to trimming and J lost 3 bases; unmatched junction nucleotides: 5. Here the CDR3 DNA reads TGTGCCAGCAGCGACACAGGGGGTGACACCGGGGAGCTGTTTTTT. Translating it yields CASSDTGGDTGELFF.

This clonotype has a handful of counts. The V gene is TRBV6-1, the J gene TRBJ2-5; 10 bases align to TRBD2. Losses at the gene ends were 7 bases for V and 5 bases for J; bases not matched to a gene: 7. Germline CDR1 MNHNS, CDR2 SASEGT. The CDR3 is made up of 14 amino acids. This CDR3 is CASTFSGRLETQYF. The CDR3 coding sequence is TGTGCCAGCACCTTTAGCGGGAGGTTGGAGACCCAGTACTTC.

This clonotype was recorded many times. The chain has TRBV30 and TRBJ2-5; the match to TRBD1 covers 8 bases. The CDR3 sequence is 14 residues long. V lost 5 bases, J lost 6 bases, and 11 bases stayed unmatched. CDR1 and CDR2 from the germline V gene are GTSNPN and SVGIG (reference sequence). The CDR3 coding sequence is TGTGCCTGGGAGAGAGGACAGGGTGGTAAGACCCAGTACTTC. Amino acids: CAWERGQGGKTQYF.

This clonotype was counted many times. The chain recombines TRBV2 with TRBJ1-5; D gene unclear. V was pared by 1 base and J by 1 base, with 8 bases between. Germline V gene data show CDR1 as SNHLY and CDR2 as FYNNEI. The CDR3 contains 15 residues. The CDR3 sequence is CASSEEGLSNQPQHF. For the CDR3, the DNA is TGTGCCAGCAGTGAAGAAGGGTTGAGCAATCAGCCCCAGCATTTT.

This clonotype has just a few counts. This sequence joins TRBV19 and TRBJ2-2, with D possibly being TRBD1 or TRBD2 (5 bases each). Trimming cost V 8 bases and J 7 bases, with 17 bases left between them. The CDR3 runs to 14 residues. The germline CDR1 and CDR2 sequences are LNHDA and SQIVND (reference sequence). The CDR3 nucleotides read TGTGCCAGTCGAGGGGAACTAGTCAGCGGGGAGCTGTTTTTT. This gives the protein CASRGELVSGELFF. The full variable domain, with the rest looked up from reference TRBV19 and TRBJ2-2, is DGGITQSPKYLFRKEGQNVTLSCEQNLNHDAMYWYRQDPGQGLRLIYYSQIVNDFQKGDIAEGYSVSREKKESFPLTVTSAQKNPTAFYLCASRGELVSGELFFGEGSRLTVL.

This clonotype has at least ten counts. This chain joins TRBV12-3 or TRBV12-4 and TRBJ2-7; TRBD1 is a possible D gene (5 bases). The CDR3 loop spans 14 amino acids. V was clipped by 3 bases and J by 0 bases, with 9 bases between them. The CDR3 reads CASSFGAVSYEQYF. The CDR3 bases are TGTGCCAGCAGTTTTGGGGCTGTCTCCTACGAGCAGTACTTC.

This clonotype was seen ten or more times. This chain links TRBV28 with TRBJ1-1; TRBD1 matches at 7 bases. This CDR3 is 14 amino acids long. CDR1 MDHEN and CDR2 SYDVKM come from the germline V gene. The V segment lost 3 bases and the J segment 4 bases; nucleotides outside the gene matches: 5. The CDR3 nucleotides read TGTGCCAGCAGTTTCGCAGGGGGTTTCACTGAAGCTTTCTTT. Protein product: CASSFAGGFTEAFF.

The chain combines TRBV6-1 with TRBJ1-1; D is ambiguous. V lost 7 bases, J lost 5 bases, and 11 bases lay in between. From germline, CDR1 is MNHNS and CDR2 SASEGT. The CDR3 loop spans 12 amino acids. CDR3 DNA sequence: TGTGCCAGCACCGGGAAAGGGACTGAAGCTTTCTTT. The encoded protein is CASTGKGTEAFF.

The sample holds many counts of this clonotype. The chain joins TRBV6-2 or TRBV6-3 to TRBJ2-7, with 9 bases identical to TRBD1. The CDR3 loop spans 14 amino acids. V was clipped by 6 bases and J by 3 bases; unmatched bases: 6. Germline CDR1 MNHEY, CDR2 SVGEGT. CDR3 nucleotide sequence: TGTGCCAGCAGACGCGGACAGGGGTTCTACGAGCAGTACTTC. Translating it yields CASRRGQGFYEQYF.

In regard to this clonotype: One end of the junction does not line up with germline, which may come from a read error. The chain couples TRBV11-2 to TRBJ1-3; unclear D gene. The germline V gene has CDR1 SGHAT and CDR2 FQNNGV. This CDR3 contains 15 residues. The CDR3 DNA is TGCGTCAGCAGTTTTGGAACTACAAGGCCAGACACCATATATTTT. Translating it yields CVSSFGTTRPDTIYF.

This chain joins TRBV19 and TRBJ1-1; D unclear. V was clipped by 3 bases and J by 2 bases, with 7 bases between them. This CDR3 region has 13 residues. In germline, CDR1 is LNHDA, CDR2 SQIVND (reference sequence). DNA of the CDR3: TGTGCCAGTAGTATGTTGGGAAACACTGAAGCTTTCTTT. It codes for CASSMLGNTEAFF.

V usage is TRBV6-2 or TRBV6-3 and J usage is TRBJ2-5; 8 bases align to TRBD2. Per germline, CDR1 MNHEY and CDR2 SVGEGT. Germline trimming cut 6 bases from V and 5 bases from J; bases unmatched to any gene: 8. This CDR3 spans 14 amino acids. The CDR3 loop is CASSPGLDVETQYF. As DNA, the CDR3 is TGTGCCAGCAGCCCGGGACTAGACGTCGAGACCCAGTACTTC.

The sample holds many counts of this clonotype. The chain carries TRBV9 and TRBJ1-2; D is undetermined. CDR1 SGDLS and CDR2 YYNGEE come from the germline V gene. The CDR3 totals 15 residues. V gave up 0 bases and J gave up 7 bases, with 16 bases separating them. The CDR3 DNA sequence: TGTGCCAGCAGCGTAGAAGACATAGGAGAGTTTGGCTACACCTTC. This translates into CASSVEDIGEFGYTF.

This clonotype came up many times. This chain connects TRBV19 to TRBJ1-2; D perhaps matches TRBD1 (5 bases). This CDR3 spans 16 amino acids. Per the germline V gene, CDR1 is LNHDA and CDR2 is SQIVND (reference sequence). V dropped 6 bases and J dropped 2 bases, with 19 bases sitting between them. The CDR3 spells CASSRTTRTQNYGYTF. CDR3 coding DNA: TGTGCCAGTAGCCGAACGACCCGGACACAAAACTATGGCTACACCTTC.

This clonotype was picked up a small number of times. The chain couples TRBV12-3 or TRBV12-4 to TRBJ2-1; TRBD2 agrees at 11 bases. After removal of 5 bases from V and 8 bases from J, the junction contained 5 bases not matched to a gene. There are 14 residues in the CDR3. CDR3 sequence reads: CASSASGRWDEQFF. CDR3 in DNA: TGTGCCAGCAGTGCTAGCGGGAGGTGGGATGAGCAGTTCTTC.

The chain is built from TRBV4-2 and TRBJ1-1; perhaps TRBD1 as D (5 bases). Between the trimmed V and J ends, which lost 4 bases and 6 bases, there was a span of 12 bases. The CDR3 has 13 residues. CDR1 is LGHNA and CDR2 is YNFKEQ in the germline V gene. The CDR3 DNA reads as TGTGCCAGCAGCCCAAGTAGGGGTCCTGAAGCTTTCTTT. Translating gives CASSPSRGPEAFF.

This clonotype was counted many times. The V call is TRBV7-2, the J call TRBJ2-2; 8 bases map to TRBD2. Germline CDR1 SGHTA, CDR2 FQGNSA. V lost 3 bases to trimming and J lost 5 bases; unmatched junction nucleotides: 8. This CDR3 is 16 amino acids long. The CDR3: CASSLTGGPRTGELFF. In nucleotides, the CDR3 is TGTGCCAGCAGCTTGACGGGAGGGCCTCGGACCGGGGAGCTGTTTTTT.

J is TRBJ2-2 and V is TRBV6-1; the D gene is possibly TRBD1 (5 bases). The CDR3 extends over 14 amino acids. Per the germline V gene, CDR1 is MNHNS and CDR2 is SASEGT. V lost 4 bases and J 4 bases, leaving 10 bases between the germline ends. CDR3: CASSAQGSTGELFF. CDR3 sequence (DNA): TGTGCCAGCAGTGCTCAGGGAAGCACCGGGGAGCTGTTTTTT.